This T cell receptor beta chain stems from a study of T cell responses to AZD1222 COVID-19 vaccine. The CDR3 has 15 amino acids. The V segment lost 1 base and the J segment 6 bases; nucleotides outside the gene matches: 2. The germline V gene has CDR1 MNHNS and CDR2 SASEGT. The repertoire was sequenced with immunoSEQ multiplex PCR; TCRdb's copy has only in-frame clones and lacks some. The sample consists of some 120,000 clones, more than 85% of them appearing once. The sample consisted of peripheral blood, taken on day 0 of AZD1222 vaccination. The receptor's source is an adult in good health. The chain is built from TRBV6-1 and TRBJ2-1; the match to TRBD2 covers 11 bases. CDR3 amino acids: CASSEVSGGVNEQFF. The CDR3 DNA reads as TGTGCCAGCAGTGAAGTTAGCGGGGGGGTCAATGAGCAGTTCTTC.